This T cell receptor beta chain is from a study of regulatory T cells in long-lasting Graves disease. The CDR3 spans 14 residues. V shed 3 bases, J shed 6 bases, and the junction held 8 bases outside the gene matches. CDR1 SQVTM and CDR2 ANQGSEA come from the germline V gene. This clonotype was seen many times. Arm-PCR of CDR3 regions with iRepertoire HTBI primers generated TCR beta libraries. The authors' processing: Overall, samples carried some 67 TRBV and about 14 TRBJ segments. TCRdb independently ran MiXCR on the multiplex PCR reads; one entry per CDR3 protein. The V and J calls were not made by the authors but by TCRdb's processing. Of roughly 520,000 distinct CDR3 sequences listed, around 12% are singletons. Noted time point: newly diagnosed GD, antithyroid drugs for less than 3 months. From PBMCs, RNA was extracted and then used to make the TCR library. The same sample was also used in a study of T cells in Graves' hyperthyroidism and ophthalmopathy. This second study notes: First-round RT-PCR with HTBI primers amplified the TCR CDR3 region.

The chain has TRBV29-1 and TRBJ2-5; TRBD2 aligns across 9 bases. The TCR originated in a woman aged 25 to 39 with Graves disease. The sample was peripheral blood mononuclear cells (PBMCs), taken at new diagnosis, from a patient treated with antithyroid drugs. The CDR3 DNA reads TGCAGCGTTGAGGCTAGCGGGGAGTACAAGACCCAGTACTTC. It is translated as CSVEASGEYKTQYF.